The 3 T cell receptor beta chains given below trace back to one sample, sequenced in a study of T cells in Graves' hyperthyroidism and ophthalmopathy. Amplified regions were TCR beta CDR3 sequences from RNA transcripts. RT-PCR in the first round (using the HTBI primer set) targeted the TCR CDR3. TCRdb analysed the multiplex PCR reads with MiXCR anew, one entry per CDR3 protein. The repertoire consists of some 800,000 distinct CDR3 sequences, with 38% occurring once and the leading ten covering approximately 10%. The specimen sequenced was blood. The receptors come from a young man with Graves' hyperthyroidism.

The rearrangement joins TRBV19 to TRBJ2-5; 7 bases fit TRBD2. V trimming: 1 base; J trimming: 5 bases; junction bases outside the gene matches: 4. Germline loops: CDR1 LNHDA, CDR2 SQIVND (reference sequence). This CDR3 has 14 residues. The CDR3: CASSIGEGGETQYF. The CDR3 DNA reads TGTGCCAGTAGTATAGGAGAGGGAGGGGAGACCCAGTACTTC.

The chain is built from TRBV2 and TRBJ2-3, with 9 bases fitting TRBD1. The CDR3 loop spans 15 amino acids. After removal of 7 bases from V and 0 bases from J, the junction contained 5 bases not matched to a gene. Germline CDR1 reads SNHLY; CDR2 reads FYNNEI. CDR3 residues: CASKGTGSSTDTQYF. The CDR3 nucleotides are TGTGCCAGCAAAGGGACAGGGTCTAGCACAGATACGCAGTATTTT.

In its sample, this clonotype was seen a few times. Germline is not matched at one junction end, which may reflect a read error. The rearrangement uses TRBV4-1 and TRBJ1-5; the match to TRBD1 covers 7 bases. From germline, CDR1 is MGHRA and CDR2 YSYEKL. The CDR3 sequence is 15 residues long. The CDR3 sequence is CASRGTHYSNQPQHF. The CDR3, as DNA: TGTGCCAGCAGGGGGACACATTATAGCAATCAGCCCCAGCATTTT.